This T cell receptor (beta chain) was captured by sequencing in a study of blood T cell repertoires in COVID-19 (dated by TCRdb to between 2020 and 2021). General notes on the study: Samples covering the acute and convalescent phases of COVID-19 were provided by collaborators in the United States, Italy and Spain. The material from the prospective study consisted of cDNA or gDNA derived from T cells, B-cell-depleted T cells, or PBMCs. Subjects who had been exposed to COVID-19, were actively infected with it, or had recovered from it provided the deeply sampled blood TCRbeta repertoires that made up the dataset. A freely available public database, intended as a resource for researchers studying the immune response to SARS-CoV-2, is where the repertoires were released. Samples came from the ongoing ImmuneRACE study (first 160 participants) plus 1,254 subjects from 6 global collaborators. A de-identified subject ID, COVID-19 status, age in years and sex were almost always included in the sample metadata. HLA class I and class II types, where available, came from metadata supplied by the sample provider rather than from assay-based typing.

TCRbeta CDR3 regions were amplified from genomic DNA by means of the immunoSEQ Assay, a bias-controlled multiplex PCR. In the source study's methods: The number of nucleated cells in each sample was estimated from the amplification of reference gene primers within the assay. To quantify the absolute abundance of each unique TCRbeta CDR3 rearrangement, sequence reads were collapsed and filtered. For each sample, productive Simpson clonality was calculated by taking the square root of Simpson's diversity index across productive rearrangements. TCRdb stores this immuneACCESS table with in-frame sequences only. Part of the clones is absent; in the studies checked, under half of the shortfall reflects unresolved V genes, and no reason is known for the rest. V, J and clone size reflect that table, while D and trimming were determined from the DNA. Present in this sample are approximately 100,000 clones, approximately 82% of which were seen just once. Over 9.5% of the sample comes from the top ten.

In the case of this clone: It lacks a known antigen. No qualities accompany the bases; no much larger clone lies one base away.

Each collaborating institution followed its own protocols to collect whole blood in K2EDTA tubes. Collaborator samples were shipped for TCRbeta analysis as frozen whole blood, isolated PBMCs, or DNA extracted from either sample type. Trimming takes 4 bases off V and 5 bases off J; junction bases not matched to a gene: 10. The CDR3 spans 17 residues, from the cysteine through the phenylalanine. Only the CDR3 DNA stays, 51 bases, in frame from base 1. The germline V gene encodes CDR1 MRHNA and CDR2 SNTAGT. The investigation overall reported the following: The amount of clinical and demographic metadata varied by source and participant and was provided uncurated.

Sequenced material: peripheral blood. This receptor was identified in a man between 65 and 85 years old with acute or convalescent COVID-19. The chain links TRBV6-4 with TRBJ2-3; 12 central bases correspond to TRBD2. The nucleotides are TGTGCCAGCAGTGTCCTAGCGGGGGGGCCGGGAAGAGATACGCAGTATTTT. It codes for CASSVLAGGPGRDTQYF.